These T cell receptor beta chains were read from a single sample in a study of CD8+ T cells in alopecia areata. Repertoires were generated with immunoSEQ multiplex PCR, while TCRdb's copy carries only in-frame clones and drops some. The data contain 150,000 to 200,000 clones, under 80% of them singletons. This specimen consisted of CD4+ T cells sorted from blood, obtained at approximately week 50, from a patient treated with tofacitinib. These receptors were collected from a human donor with alopecia areata. Both conserved end residues are part of each CDR3. D genes are given only for firm matches. Only some rows state a clone size, as once, few, many or a class for expanded clones.

J,V,D,size,CDR3,DNA
TRBJ1-1,TRBV4-3,NA,NA,CASSQQPGHLEAFF,TGCGCCAGCAGCCAACAACCGGGACACCTTGAAGCTTTCTTT
TRBJ1-2,TRBV30,TRBD1,NA,CAWSRGQGAGYGYTF,TGTGCCTGGAGTAGGGGGCAGGGTGCGGGTTATGGCTACACCTTC
TRBJ2-1,TRBV4-1,NA,NA,CASSQVVAGLNYNEQFF,TGCGCCAGCAGCCAAGTTGTTGCGGGGTTAAACTACAATGAGCAGTTCTTC
TRBJ1-5,TRBV6-1,NA,many,CASSEAHSNQPQHF,TGTGCCAGCAGTGAAGCACATAGCAATCAGCCCCAGCATTTT
TRBJ1-1,TRBV30,NA,NA,CAWSVISNTEAFF,TGTGCCTGGAGTGTAATATCGAACACTGAAGCTTTCTTT
TRBJ2-7,TRBV6-1,NA,NA,CASALSYEQYF,TGTGCCAGCGCACTATCCTACGAGCAGTACTTC
TRBJ2-6,TRBV29-1,NA,few,CSVAVVVASGANVLTF,TGCAGCGTCGCCGTTGTTGTAGCCTCTGGGGCCAACGTCCTGACTTTC
TRBJ1-2,TRBV6-5,NA,NA,CASSYTTDIFGYTF,TGTGCCAGCAGTTACACCACGGACATCTTTGGCTACACCTTC
TRBJ1-6,TRBV2,NA,NA,CASRIDHNSPLHF,TGTGCCAGCAGGATAGACCATAATTCACCCCTCCACTTT
TRBJ2-3,TRBV30,NA,NA,CAWSMDLRPDTQYF,TGTGCCTGGAGTATGGACTTAAGACCGGATACGCAGTATTTT
TRBJ2-5,TRBV29-1,NA,few,CSVELVETQYF,TGCAGCGTTGAACTGGTGGAGACCCAGTACTTC
TRBJ2-2,TRBV7-9,NA,NA,CASSPGMGSRTGELFF,TGTGCCAGCAGCCCGGGAATGGGTTCCCGAACCGGGGAGCTGTTTTTT
TRBJ1-2,TRBV2,NA,NA,CASSEATGVYGYTF,TGTGCCAGCAGTGAAGCGACAGGTGTCTATGGCTACACCTTC
TRBJ1-1,TRBV30,NA,NA,CAWLRRGAEAFF,TGTGCCTGGCTGCGGAGGGGTGCAGAAGCTTTCTTT
TRBJ2-3,TRBV7-2,TRBD2,NA,CASSPSGSGGPDTQYF,TGTGCCAGCAGTCCTAGCGGTAGCGGGGGGCCAGATACGCAGTATTTT
TRBJ2-2,TRBV7-9,NA,once,CASSLELNTGELFF,TGTGCCAGCAGCTTAGAACTTAACACCGGGGAGCTGTTTTTT
TRBJ1-4,TRBV29-1,TRBD1,NA,CSVPGTGGTLANEKLFF,TGCAGCGTTCCGGGGACAGGGGGCACTTTGGCTAATGAAAAACTGTTTTTT
TRBJ2-5,TRBV15,NA,NA,CATSTILTGQETQYF,TGTGCCACCAGCACTATCCTGACGGGGCAAGAGACCCAGTACTTC
TRBJ2-1,TRBV7-3,TRBD2,many,CASSPQRGAGGQFF,TGTGCCAGCAGCCCCCAGCGAGGGGCGGGGGGGCAGTTCTTC
TRBJ1-6,TRBV14,NA,NA,CASSGRFSYNSPLHF,TGTGCCAGCAGTGGTCGTTTCTCCTATAATTCACCCCTCCACTTT
TRBJ2-3,TRBV12-5,TRBD2,NA,CASGLILAGSTDTQYF,TGTGCTAGTGGTTTGATTCTAGCGGGGAGCACAGATACGCAGTATTTT
TRBJ2-3,TRBV5-1,TRBD2,NA,CASRGLAGPTDTQYF,TGCGCCAGCAGAGGACTAGCGGGACCCACAGATACGCAGTATTTT
TRBJ2-7,TRBV29-1,NA,few,CSAMGGAYEQYF,TGCAGCGCAATGGGGGGGGCTTACGAGCAGTACTTC
TRBJ1-1,TRBV30,NA,NA,CAWSAGPYTEAFF,TGTGCCTGGAGTGCCGGGCCCTACACTGAAGCTTTCTTT
TRBJ2-3,TRBV5-1,NA,NA,CASSLAYRADTQYF,TGCGCCAGCAGCTTGGCCTACAGGGCAGATACGCAGTATTTT
TRBJ2-3,TRBV6-1,TRBD2,NA,CASSPTSKDTQYF,TGTGCCAGCAGTCCGACTAGCAAAGATACGCAGTATTTT
TRBJ1-1,TRBV7-9,NA,once,CASSHGTEAFF,TGTGCCAGCAGCCACGGCACTGAAGCTTTCTTT
TRBJ1-6,TRBV5-1,TRBD1,NA,CASSLAPGQRAEHF,TGCGCCAGCAGCCTAGCCCCGGGACAGAGGGCAGAACACTTT
TRBJ2-7,TRBV6-1,TRBD1,NA,CASSNTGQAAQYF,TGTGCCAGCAGTAACACTGGACAGGCAGCGCAGTACTTC
TRBJ2-3,TRBV13,NA,NA,CASSSTDTQYF,TGTGCCAGCAGCTCCACAGATACGCAGTATTTT
TRBJ2-3,TRBV30,NA,NA,CAWSVLATAQYF,TGTGCCTGGAGTGTACTTGCGACGGCGCAGTATTTT
TRBJ1-6,TRBV4-3,NA,NA,CASSQGQLSSYNSPLHF,TGCGCCAGCAGCCAAGGACAGCTAAGCTCCTATAATTCACCCCTCCACTTT
TRBJ1-1,TRBV29-1,TRBD1,NA,CSAVPGTGLTEAFF,TGCAGCGCCGTTCCCGGGACAGGGCTCACTGAAGCTTTCTTT
TRBJ1-6,TRBV9,NA,NA,CASSVDRDSPLHF,TGTGCCAGCAGCGTAGACAGAGATTCACCCCTCCACTTT
TRBJ2-3,TRBV4-3,NA,NA,CASSPRLGDTQYF,TGCGCCAGCAGCCCGAGGCTGGGGGATACGCAGTATTTT
TRBJ2-3,TRBV30,NA,NA,CAWSSYGGADTQYF,TGTGCCTGGAGTTCTTACGGGGGAGCGGATACGCAGTATTTT
TRBJ1-2,TRBV6-5,NA,NA,CASSTRRGGGYTF,TGTGCCAGCAGCACCCGAAGGGGTGGGGGCTACACCTTC
TRBJ2-2,TRBV29-1,NA,NA,CSVVEQGINTGELFF,TGCAGCGTTGTCGAACAGGGAATTAACACCGGGGAGCTGTTTTTT
TRBJ2-1,TRBV2,TRBD2,NA,CASRVTSGVHNEQFF,TGTGCCAGCAGGGTTACTAGCGGGGTACACAATGAGCAGTTCTTC
TRBJ1-2,TRBV10-2,NA,NA,CASSVSAAGSGYTF,TGCGCCAGCAGTGTATCCGCGGCAGGGTCTGGCTACACCTTC
TRBJ2-3,TRBV29-1,NA,NA,CSVEKGTEPDTQYF,TGCAGCGTGGAAAAAGGGACCGAGCCAGATACGCAGTATTTT